Below, 22 T cell receptor beta chains from the same sample are listed, as sequenced in a study of T cells in Graves' hyperthyroidism and ophthalmopathy. What was amplified from RNA transcripts were TCR beta CDR3 regions. An initial round of RT-PCR targeting the TCR CDR3 relied on the HTBI primer set. TCRdb reprocessed the multiplex PCR reads via MiXCR and lists one record per CDR3 protein. The repertoire holds more than 550,000 distinct CDR3 sequences, with about 45% as singletons. The sequencing input was peripheral blood or thyroid tissue (not recorded which). These receptors were obtained from an adult man with Graves' disease, either hyperthyroidism or ophthalmopathy (not recorded which).

The V gene is TRBV29-1, the J gene TRBJ2-7, with TRBD2 matching over 7 bases. The germline V gene encodes CDR1 SQVTM and CDR2 ANQGSEA. CDR3 length: 13 residues. Trimming cost V 3 bases and J 2 bases; bases outside gene matches: 4. CDR3 coding DNA: TGCAGCGTTGATGGCGGGAGCGCCTACGAGCAGTACTTC. It translates to CSVDGGSAYEQYF.

The rearrangement joins TRBV7-2 to TRBJ1-1; D call uncertain. The V end was cut by 3 bases, the J end by 8 bases, with 16 bases between. Germline-derived CDR1 and CDR2 are SGHTA and FQGNSA. There are 14 residues in the CDR3. In nucleotides, the CDR3 is TGTGCCAGCAGCTTTTCGTTCAGAGTACAAGAAGCTTTCTTT. This sequence encodes CASSFSFRVQEAFF.

With respect to this clonotype: A much larger clone differs from this one at a single base, so this may be a read error. This chain connects TRBV19 to TRBJ2-7, with a possible D match to TRBD1 (6 bases). The CDR3 contains 14 residues. CDR1 and CDR2 from the germline V gene are LNHDA and SQIVND (reference sequence). The V end was cut by 8 bases, the J end by 1 base, with 15 bases between. The CDR3 loop reads CASGTDGQSYEQYF. CDR3 in DNA: TGTGCCAGTGGGACCGATGGACAGTCCTACGAGCAGTACTTC. The full variable domain, with the rest looked up from reference TRBV19 and TRBJ2-7, is DGGITQSPKYLFRKEGQNVTLSCEQNLNHDAMYWYRQDPGQGLRLIYYSQIVNDFQKGDIAEGYSVSREKKESFPLTVTSAQKNPTAFYLCASGTDGQSYEQYFGPGTRLTVT.

The rearrangement uses TRBV2 and TRBJ1-5, with TRBD1 as a possible D gene (5 bases). Trimming removed 6 bases from V and 2 bases from J, with 14 bases in between. The germline gives CDR1 SNHLY, CDR2 FYNNEI. This CDR3 is built from 15 residues. CDR3 protein: CASRAGTSGNQPQHF. As DNA, the CDR3 is TGTGCCAGCAGGGCCGGGACTAGCGGCAATCAGCCCCAGCATTTT.

The chain links TRBV20-1 to TRBJ2-2, with D perhaps TRBD1 or TRBD2 (5 bases each). The CDR3 sequence is 16 residues long. Deletions cut 3 bases from V and 0 bases from J, with 14 bases between. Germline V gene data show CDR1 as DFQATT and CDR2 as SNEGSKA (reference sequence). Written as DNA, the CDR3 is TGCAGTGCTAGGAAGCCGGGACCCTCGAACACCGGGGAGCTGTTTTTT. Residues: CSARKPGPSNTGELFF.

This clonotype was counted many times. This chain joins TRBV7-8 and TRBJ1-5; D is unclear. The V gene's germline CDR1 is SGHVS and CDR2 FQNEAQ. Trimming left V 5 bases short and J 3 bases short, with 11 bases between. CDR3 length: 14 residues. The CDR3 is CASSTSRDNQPQHF. The CDR3 DNA follows: TGTGCCAGCAGCACGTCCCGGGACAATCAGCCCCAGCATTTT.

The chain combines TRBV7-2 with TRBJ1-1; the match to TRBD1 covers 8 bases. Germline values: CDR1 SGHTA, CDR2 FQGNSA. The CDR3 loop spans 13 amino acids. V trimming: 3 bases; J trimming: 10 bases; junction bases outside the gene matches: 7. CDR3 DNA sequence: TGTGCCAGCAGCTTGCAGGGGGCGAATACAGCTTTCTTT. This codes for CASSLQGANTAFF.

The rearrangement uses TRBV25-1 and TRBJ2-5, with 12 positions matching TRBD2. The V gene's germline CDR1 is MGHDK and CDR2 SYGVNS. CDR3 length equals 16 residues. With V trimmed by 1 base and J by 6 bases, 6 bases remained unmatched. Here the CDR3 DNA reads TGTGCCAGCAGTGAATGGGCTAGCGGGGGGGCACAGACCCAGTACTTC. It encodes CASSEWASGGAQTQYF.

The chain links TRBV19 to TRBJ1-2; possibly TRBD1 for D (6 bases). This CDR3 region has 12 residues. Trimming took 3 bases from V and 7 from J, leaving 9 bases between them. Germline V gene data show CDR1 as LNHDA and CDR2 as SQIVND (reference sequence). Written as DNA, the CDR3 is TGTGCCAGTAGTATTTTGGACAGTGGCTACACCTTC. This codes for CASSILDSGYTF.

The chain recombines TRBV29-1 with TRBJ1-2; 8 nucleotides line up with TRBD1. Germline V CDR1 and CDR2: SQVTM, ANQGSEA. V shed 1 base, J shed 4 bases, and the junction held 2 bases outside the gene matches. The CDR3 runs 13 residues. CDR3 amino acids: CSVEGQGAYGYTF. CDR3 coding DNA: TGCAGCGTTGAAGGCCAGGGGGCCTATGGCTACACCTTC.

This clonotype was seen a handful of times. A junction end diverges from the germline sequence, so it may reflect a read error. V gene TRBV10-3 combines with J gene TRBJ1-5; D gene uncertain. The germline V gene encodes CDR1 ENHRY and CDR2 SYGVKD. This CDR3 is 14 amino acids long. CDR3 in DNA: TGTGCCAGCAGTGGCAGAGGGATAGATCAGCCCCAGCATTTT. As protein: CASSGRGIDQPQHF.

At least ten counts were recorded for this clonotype. This chain joins TRBV24-1 and TRBJ1-1; D perhaps matches TRBD1 (6 bases). Germline CDR1 is KGHDR and CDR2 is SFDVKD. The CDR3 is made up of 12 amino acids. Trimming left V 1 base short and J 9 bases short, with 8 bases between. The CDR3 loop is CATSDFQGKAFF. CDR3 DNA: TGTGCCACCAGTGATTTTCAGGGGAAAGCTTTCTTT.

This clonotype occurred many times. This chain joins TRBV10-3 and TRBJ2-5; possibly TRBD2 for D (5 bases). CDR3 length equals 17 residues. Trimming shortened V by 0 bases and J by 1 base, and 15 bases separated the two germline ends. Germline V lookup: CDR1 ENHRY, CDR2 SYGVKD. The CDR3 sequence is CAISESKGTSPQETQYF. The DNA of the CDR3 is TGTGCCATCAGTGAGTCGAAGGGCACTAGTCCCCAAGAGACCCAGTACTTC.

The chain couples TRBV6-6 to TRBJ1-6; D is uncertain. Germline-derived CDR1 and CDR2 are MNHNY and SVGAGI (reference sequence). The CDR3 is made up of 14 amino acids. V lost 7 bases, J lost 8 bases, and 15 bases lay in between. This CDR3 reads CASTSTVPYSPLHF. The CDR3 nucleotides read TGTGCCAGCACTTCAACCGTCCCGTATTCACCCCTCCACTTT.

The chain uses TRBV12-3 or TRBV12-4 and TRBJ2-7, with D maybe TRBD1 (6 bases). With 6 bases removed from V and 2 bases from J, the gap between germline ends came to 11 bases. This CDR3 contains 13 residues. This chain's CDR3 is CASSSQGTYEQYF. Written as DNA, the CDR3 is TGTGCCAGCAGCTCACAGGGAACCTACGAGCAGTACTTC.

The chain recombines TRBV7-2 with TRBJ2-7; D might be TRBD2 (7 bases). Germline V gene sequence: CDR1 SGHTA, CDR2 FQGNSA. The V and J ends lost 6 bases and 1 base respectively, with 16 bases between them. The CDR3 runs 15 residues. CDR3 amino acids: CASSEAGTPSYEQYF. The CDR3 bases are TGTGCCAGCAGTGAAGCGGGGACACCATCCTACGAGCAGTACTTC.

This clonotype was found many times. The CDR3 loop is CASSSRTATNEKLFF. The CDR3, as DNA: TGTGCCAGCAGCTCCCGGACAGCAACTAATGAAAAACTGTTTTTT. The V call is TRBV5-8, the J call TRBJ1-4; D possibly corresponds to TRBD1 (6 bases). This CDR3 is 15 amino acids long. The V end was cut by 3 bases, the J end by 0 bases, with 9 bases between. The V gene's germline CDR1 is SGHTS and CDR2 YDEGEE.

The chain is built from TRBV7-9 and TRBJ1-1; D perhaps matches TRBD1 (6 bases). V was trimmed by 3 bases and J by 4 bases, leaving 15 bases between them. This CDR3 comprises 15 residues. Germline assignment: CDR1 SEHNR and CDR2 FQNEAQ (reference sequence). The CDR3 DNA is TGTGCCAGCAGCTTGGGGCTGGGGGCGACCACTGAAGCTTTCTTT. This translates into CASSLGLGATTEAFF.

V gene TRBV7-2 combines with J gene TRBJ1-1, with 9 bases identical to TRBD1. Germline values: CDR1 SGHTA, CDR2 FQGNSA. This CDR3 has 13 residues. V lost 4 bases and J lost 8; bases outside the gene matches: 5. As DNA, the CDR3 is TGTGCCAGCAGCTGGGGACAGGGAGGGGAAGCTTTCTTT. Its translation: CASSWGQGGEAFF.

The chain links TRBV6-1 to TRBJ1-5; D unresolved. The germline CDR1 and CDR2 sequences are MNHNS and SASEGT. V lost 6 bases, J lost 2 bases, and 8 bases lay in between. This CDR3 has 13 amino acids. This CDR3 reads CASRLAGNQPQHF. CDR3 coding DNA: TGTGCCAGCAGACTAGCGGGCAATCAGCCCCAGCATTTT.

J is TRBJ1-6 and V is TRBV25-1; unclear D gene. Looked up from germline, CDR1 is MGHDK and CDR2 is SYGVNS. There are 16 residues in the CDR3. Between the trimmed V and J ends, which lost 4 bases and 8 bases, there was a span of 18 bases. CDR3 sequence reads: CASSAREALIYSPLHF. The CDR3 DNA reads TGTGCCAGCAGTGCTAGAGAGGCCCTCATTTATTCACCCCTCCACTTT.

The V and J genes are TRBV20-1 and TRBJ2-7; 9 bases map to TRBD2. This CDR3 is built from 12 residues. From germline, CDR1 is DFQATT and CDR2 SNEGSKA (reference sequence). With 7 bases clipped from V and 3 bases from J, the junction kept 4 bases outside the gene matches. CDR3 in DNA: TGCAGTGTCCCTAGCGGGGACTACGAGCAGTACTTC. Its protein is CSVPSGDYEQYF.